A selection of T cell receptor beta chains follows, all from one sample in a study of technical replicates of blood from several donors. Sequencing used immunoSEQ multiplex PCR; TCRdb keeps in-frame clones, though not all of them. The sample carries tens of thousands of clones, approximately 94% recorded once. The sequenced sample was T cells isolated from PBMCs. These receptor sequences come from a human donor in good health. CDR3s include the opening cysteine and the closing phenylalanine or tryptophan. The D gene is left open where the match is weak. Some rows have no size entry. The others give once, few or many, or a class for an expanded clone.

.	TRBD1	15	TRBV27	TRBJ2-7	CASSSLGTGTYEQYF	TGTGCCAGCAGCTCCCTCGGGACAGGCACATACGAGCAGTACTTC
.	.	17	TRBV4-1	TRBJ2-3	CASSQGPSGRSPDTQYF	TGCGCCAGCAGCCAAGGCCCTTCGGGGAGGAGCCCAGATACGCAGTATTTT
.	.	14	TRBV11-2	TRBJ2-7	CASSWGDRNYEQYF	TGTGCCAGCAGCTGGGGGGACAGAAACTACGAGCAGTACTTC
.	.	15	TRBV7-6	TRBJ2-7	CASSPLRTTSYEQYF	TGTGCCAGCAGCCCACTCAGGACTACTTCTTACGAGCAGTACTTC
.	.	12	TRBV28	TRBJ1-1	CASRSVNTEAFF	TGTGCCAGCAGATCAGTGAACACTGAAGCTTTCTTT
once	.	13	TRBV29-1	TRBJ1-2	CSVGRGVDYGYTF	TGCAGCGTGGGGAGGGGAGTTGACTATGGCTACACCTTC
.	.	14	TRBV25-1	TRBJ1-1	CASSPSVLNTEAFF	TGTGCCAGCAGTCCTTCGGTCCTGAACACTGAAGCTTTCTTT
.	TRBD1	16	TRBV18	TRBJ1-1	CASSWTGFDMNTEAFF	TGTGCCAGCTCCTGGACAGGGTTCGACATGAACACTGAAGCTTTCTTT
.	TRBD1	15	TRBV6-6	TRBJ1-3	CASSRSTGAGNTIYF	TGTGCCAGCAGTCGGAGCACAGGGGCTGGAAACACCATATATTTT
.	.	15	TRBV11-2	TRBJ2-3	CASSLPGVGTDTQYF	TGTGCCAGCAGCTTACCGGGAGTTGGGACAGATACGCAGTATTTT
.	.	12	TRBV10-3	TRBJ2-4	CAISELQNIQYF	TGTGCCATCAGTGAATTACAGAACATTCAGTACTTC
.	.	17	TRBV19	TRBJ1-1	CASSMIGVGQMNTEAFF	TGTGCCAGTAGTATGATAGGAGTTGGACAGATGAACACTGAAGCTTTCTTT
.	.	13	TRBV5-8	TRBJ2-1	CASPGDNYNEQFF	TGTGCCAGCCCAGGGGATAACTACAATGAGCAGTTCTTC
.	.	13	TRBV9	TRBJ2-1	CASSVGAHNEQFF	TGTGCCAGCAGCGTAGGGGCCCATAATGAGCAGTTCTTC
.	.	15	TRBV11-3	TRBJ2-3	CASSLERGYTDTQYF	TGTGCCAGCAGCTTAGAAAGAGGTTACACAGATACGCAGTATTTT
once	.	14	TRBV9	TRBJ1-4	CASSVGRDSEKLFF	TGTGCCAGCAGCGTAGGGAGAGATAGCGAAAAACTGTTTTTT
.	.	14	TRBV19	TRBJ2-7	CASSMSGSSYEQYF	TGTGCCAGTAGTATGTCAGGCAGCTCCTACGAGCAGTACTTC
.	.	14	TRBV11-3	TRBJ2-2	CASTNLANTGELFF	TGTGCCAGTACAAATCTCGCGAACACCGGGGAGCTGTTTTTT
.	.	15	TRBV30	TRBJ2-5	CAWSVLTVAEETQYF	TGTGCCTGGAGTGTTCTGACGGTAGCGGAAGAGACCCAGTACTTC
.	.	12	TRBV11-3	TRBJ1-1	CASSFRGTEAFF	TGTGCCAGCAGCTTTCGAGGGACTGAAGCTTTCTTT
.	TRBD1	16	TRBV25-1	TRBJ2-1	CASSGHRGRAYNEQFF	TGTGCCAGCAGCGGACACAGGGGAAGGGCCTACAATGAGCAGTTCTTC
.	TRBD1	15	TRBV27	TRBJ2-7	CASSPYRQGADEQYF	TGTGCCAGCAGTCCTTATAGACAGGGGGCTGACGAGCAGTACTTC
.	TRBD2	13	TRBV10-1	TRBJ2-7	CASSPAGTYEQYF	TGCGCCAGCAGTCCAGCGGGAACCTACGAGCAGTACTTC
.	.	14	TRBV11-2	TRBJ2-1	CASSPLRDLNEQFF	TGTGCCAGCAGCCCACTGCGGGATCTCAATGAGCAGTTCTTC
.	TRBD2	15	TRBV15	TRBJ2-2	CATGTSGSASGELFF	TGTGCCACCGGGACTAGCGGGAGCGCATCTGGGGAGCTGTTTTTT
.	TRBD1	14	TRBV6-5	TRBJ2-2	CASSRDREAGELFF	TGTGCCAGCAGTAGGGACAGGGAGGCCGGGGAGCTGTTTTTT
.	.	13	TRBV2	TRBJ1-3	CAMVRVSGNTIYF	TGTGCCATGGTGAGAGTCTCTGGAAACACCATATATTTT
.	.	16	TRBV27	TRBJ2-4	CASSPQVTLAKNIQYF	TGTGCCAGCAGTCCCCAGGTGACCCTAGCCAAAAACATTCAGTACTTC
once	TRBD2	15	TRBV10-1	TRBJ2-1	CASSISGTISNEQFF	TGCGCCAGTTCTATCAGTGGGACTATTTCCAATGAGCAGTTCTTC
.	.	11	TRBV7-3	TRBJ1-2	CASGDMYGYTF	TGTGCCAGCGGGGACATGTATGGCTACACCTTC
.	.	13	TRBV11-2	TRBJ2-1	CASSLDLYNEQFF	TGTGCCAGCAGCTTAGATCTCTACAATGAGCAGTTCTTC
.	TRBD2	14	TRBV7-7	TRBJ2-1	CASSLSGMGNEQFF	TGTGCTAGCAGCTTGAGCGGGATGGGGAATGAGCAGTTCTTC
.	.	14	TRBV9	TRBJ2-1	CASSQGGPYNEQFF	TGTGCCAGCAGCCAGGGCGGTCCGTACAATGAGCAGTTCTTC